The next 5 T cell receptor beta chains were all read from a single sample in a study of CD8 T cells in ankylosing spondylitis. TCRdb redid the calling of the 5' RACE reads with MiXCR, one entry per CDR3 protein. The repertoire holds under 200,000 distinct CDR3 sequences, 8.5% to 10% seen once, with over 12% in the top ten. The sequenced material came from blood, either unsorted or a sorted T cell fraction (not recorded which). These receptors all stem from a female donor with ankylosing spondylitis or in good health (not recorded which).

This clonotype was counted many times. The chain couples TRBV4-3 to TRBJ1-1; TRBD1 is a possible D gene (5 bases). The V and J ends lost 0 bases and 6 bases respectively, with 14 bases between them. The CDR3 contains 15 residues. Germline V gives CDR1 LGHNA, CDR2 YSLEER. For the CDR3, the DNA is TGCGCCAGCAGCCAAGATCGGGGCGGGGGTGCTGAAGCTTTCTTT. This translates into CASSQDRGGGAEAFF.

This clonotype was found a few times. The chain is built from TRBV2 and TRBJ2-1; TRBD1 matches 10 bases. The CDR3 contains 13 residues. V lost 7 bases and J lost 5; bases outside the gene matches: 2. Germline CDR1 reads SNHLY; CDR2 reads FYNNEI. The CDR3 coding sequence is TGTGCCAGCACCGGGACAGGGGACAATGAGCAGTTCTTC. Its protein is CASTGTGDNEQFF.

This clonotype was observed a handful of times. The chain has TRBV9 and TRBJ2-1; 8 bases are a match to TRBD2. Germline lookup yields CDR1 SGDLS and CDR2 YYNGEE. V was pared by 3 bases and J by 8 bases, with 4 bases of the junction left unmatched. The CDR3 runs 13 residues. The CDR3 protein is CASSAPTSDEQFF. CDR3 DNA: TGTGCCAGCAGCGCCCCGACTAGCGATGAGCAGTTCTTC. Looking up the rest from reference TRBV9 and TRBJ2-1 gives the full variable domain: DSGVTQTPKHLITATGQRVTLRCSPRSGDLSVYWYQQSLDQGLQFLIQYYNGEERAKGNILERFSAQQFPDLHSELNLSSLELGDSALYFCASSAPTSDEQFFGPGTRLTVL.

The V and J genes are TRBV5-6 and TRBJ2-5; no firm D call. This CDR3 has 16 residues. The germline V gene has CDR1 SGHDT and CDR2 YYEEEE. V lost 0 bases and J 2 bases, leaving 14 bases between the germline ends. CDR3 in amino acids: CASSLVRAGLQETQYF. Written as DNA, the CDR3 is TGTGCCAGCAGCTTGGTACGGGCAGGCCTTCAAGAGACCCAGTACTTC.

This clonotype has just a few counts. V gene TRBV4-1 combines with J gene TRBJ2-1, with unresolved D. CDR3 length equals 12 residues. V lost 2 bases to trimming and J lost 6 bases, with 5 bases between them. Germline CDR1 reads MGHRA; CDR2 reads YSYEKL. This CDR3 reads CASSQQANEQFF. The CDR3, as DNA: TGCGCCAGCAGCCAACAGGCCAATGAGCAGTTCTTC.